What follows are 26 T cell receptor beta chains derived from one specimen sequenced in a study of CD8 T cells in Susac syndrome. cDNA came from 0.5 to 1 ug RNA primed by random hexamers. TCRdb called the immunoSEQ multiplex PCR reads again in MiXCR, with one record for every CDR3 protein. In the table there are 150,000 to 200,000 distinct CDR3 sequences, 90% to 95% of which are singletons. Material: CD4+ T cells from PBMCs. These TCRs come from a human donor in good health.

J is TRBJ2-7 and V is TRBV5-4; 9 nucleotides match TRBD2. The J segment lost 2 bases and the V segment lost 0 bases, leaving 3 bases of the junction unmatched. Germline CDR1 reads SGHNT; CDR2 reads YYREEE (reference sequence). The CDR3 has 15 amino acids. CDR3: CASSLGAGGTYEQYF. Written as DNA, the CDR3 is TGTGCCAGCAGCTTGGGAGCGGGGGGTACCTACGAGCAGTACTTC.

The CDR3 DNA follows: TGTGCCAGCAGCTTAAGGACGTCGGATGGCTACACCTTC. This gives the protein CASSLRTSDGYTF. The chain uses TRBV5-6 and TRBJ1-2; D call uncertain. Trimming took 2 bases from V and 6 from J, leaving 11 bases between them. The CDR3 has 13 amino acids. Germline V CDR1 and CDR2: SGHDT, YYEEEE.

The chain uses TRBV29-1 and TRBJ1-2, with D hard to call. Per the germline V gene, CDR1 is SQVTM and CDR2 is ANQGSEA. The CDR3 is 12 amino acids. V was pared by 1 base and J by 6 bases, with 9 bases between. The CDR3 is CSVEVTWDGYTF. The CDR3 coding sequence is TGCAGCGTTGAAGTGACATGGGATGGCTACACCTTC.

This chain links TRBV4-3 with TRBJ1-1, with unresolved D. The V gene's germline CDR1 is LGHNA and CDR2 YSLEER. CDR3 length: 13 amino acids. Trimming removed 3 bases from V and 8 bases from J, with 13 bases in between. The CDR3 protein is CASSQEDRAEAFF. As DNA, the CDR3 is TGCGCCAGCAGCCAGGAAGACCGGGCCGAAGCTTTCTTT.

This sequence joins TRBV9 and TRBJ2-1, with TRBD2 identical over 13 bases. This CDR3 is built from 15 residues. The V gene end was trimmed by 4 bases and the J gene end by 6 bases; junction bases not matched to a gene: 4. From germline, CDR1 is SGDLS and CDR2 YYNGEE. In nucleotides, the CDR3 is TGTGCCAGCAGCCCGGGACTAGCGGGGCCCAATGAGCAGTTCTTC. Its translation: CASSPGLAGPNEQFF.

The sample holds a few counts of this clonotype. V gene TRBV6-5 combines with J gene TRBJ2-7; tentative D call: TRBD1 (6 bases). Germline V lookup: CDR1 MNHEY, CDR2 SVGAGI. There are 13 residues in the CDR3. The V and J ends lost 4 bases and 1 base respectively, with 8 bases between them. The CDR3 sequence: CASSLGQSYEQYF. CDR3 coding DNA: TGTGCCAGCAGTTTGGGACAATCCTACGAGCAGTACTTC.

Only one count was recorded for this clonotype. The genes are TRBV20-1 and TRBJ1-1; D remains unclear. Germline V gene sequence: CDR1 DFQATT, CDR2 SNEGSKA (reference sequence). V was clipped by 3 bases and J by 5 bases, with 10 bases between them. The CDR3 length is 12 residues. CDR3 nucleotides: TGCAGTGCTAGTTCCCTCCAGACTGAAGCTTTCTTT. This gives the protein CSASSLQTEAFF.

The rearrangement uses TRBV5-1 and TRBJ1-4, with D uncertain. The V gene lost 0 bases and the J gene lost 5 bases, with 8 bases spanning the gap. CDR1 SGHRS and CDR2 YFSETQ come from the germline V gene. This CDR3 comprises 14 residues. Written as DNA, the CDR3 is TGCGCCAGCAGCTTGGGGGCAGGAAATGAAAAACTGTTTTTT. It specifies CASSLGAGNEKLFF.

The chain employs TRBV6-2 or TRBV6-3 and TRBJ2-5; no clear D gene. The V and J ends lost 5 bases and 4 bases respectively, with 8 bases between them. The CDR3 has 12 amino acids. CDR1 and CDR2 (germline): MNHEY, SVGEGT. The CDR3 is CASSHGAETQYF. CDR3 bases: TGTGCCAGCAGTCACGGAGCAGAGACCCAGTACTTC.

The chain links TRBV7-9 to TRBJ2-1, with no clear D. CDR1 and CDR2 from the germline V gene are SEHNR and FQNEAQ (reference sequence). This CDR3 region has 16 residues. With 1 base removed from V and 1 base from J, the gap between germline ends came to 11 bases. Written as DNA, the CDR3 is TGTGCCAGCAGCTTAGAGTTGGGGTTGTCCTACAATGAGCAGTTCTTC. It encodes CASSLELGLSYNEQFF.

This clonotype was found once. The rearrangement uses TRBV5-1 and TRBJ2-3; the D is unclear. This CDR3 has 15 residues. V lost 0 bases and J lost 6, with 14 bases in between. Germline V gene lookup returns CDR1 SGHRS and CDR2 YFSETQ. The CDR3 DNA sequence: TGCGCCAGCAGCTTGGTCGGTAGGAGCCTTGATACGCAGTATTTT. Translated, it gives CASSLVGRSLDTQYF.

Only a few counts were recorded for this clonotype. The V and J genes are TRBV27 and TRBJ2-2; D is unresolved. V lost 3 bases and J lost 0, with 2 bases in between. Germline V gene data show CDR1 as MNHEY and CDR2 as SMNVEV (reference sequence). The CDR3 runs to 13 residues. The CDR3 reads CASSLANTGELFF. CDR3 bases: TGTGCCAGCAGTTTGGCGAACACCGGGGAGCTGTTTTTT.

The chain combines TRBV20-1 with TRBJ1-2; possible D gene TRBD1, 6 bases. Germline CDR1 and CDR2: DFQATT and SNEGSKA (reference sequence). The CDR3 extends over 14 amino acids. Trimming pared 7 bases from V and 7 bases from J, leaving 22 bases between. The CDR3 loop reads CSGQGGRGASGYTF. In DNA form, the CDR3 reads TGCAGTGGACAAGGGGGACGCGGTGCGTCTGGCTACACCTTC.

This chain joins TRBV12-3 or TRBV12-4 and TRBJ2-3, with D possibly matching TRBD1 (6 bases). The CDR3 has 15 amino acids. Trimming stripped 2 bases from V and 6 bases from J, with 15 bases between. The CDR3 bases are TGTGCCAGCAGTTTAATGGCTGCAGGGGTGGATACGCAGTATTTT. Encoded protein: CASSLMAAGVDTQYF.

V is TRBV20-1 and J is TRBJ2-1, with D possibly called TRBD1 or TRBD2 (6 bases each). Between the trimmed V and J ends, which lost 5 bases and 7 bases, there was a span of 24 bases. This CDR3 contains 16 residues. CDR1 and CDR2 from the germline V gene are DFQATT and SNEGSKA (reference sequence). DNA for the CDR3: TGCAGTGCTCCCCAGGAATGGGGGGCCGCCGGGAATGAGCAGTTCTTC. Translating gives CSAPQEWGAAGNEQFF.

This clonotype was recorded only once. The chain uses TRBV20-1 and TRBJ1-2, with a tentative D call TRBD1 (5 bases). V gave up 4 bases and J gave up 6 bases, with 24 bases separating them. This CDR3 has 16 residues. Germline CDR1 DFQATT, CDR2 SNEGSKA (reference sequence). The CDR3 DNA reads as TGCAGTGCTACCCTCAAACGAAACCGGGGGGTCGATGGCTACACCTTC. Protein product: CSATLKRNRGVDGYTF.

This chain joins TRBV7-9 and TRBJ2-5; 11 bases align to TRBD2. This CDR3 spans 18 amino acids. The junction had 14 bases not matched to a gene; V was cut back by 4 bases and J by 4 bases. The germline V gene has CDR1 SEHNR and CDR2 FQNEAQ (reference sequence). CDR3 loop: CASSSPGLAARRGETQYF. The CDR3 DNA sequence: TGTGCCAGCAGCTCCCCGGGACTAGCGGCCCGAAGGGGAGAGACCCAGTACTTC.

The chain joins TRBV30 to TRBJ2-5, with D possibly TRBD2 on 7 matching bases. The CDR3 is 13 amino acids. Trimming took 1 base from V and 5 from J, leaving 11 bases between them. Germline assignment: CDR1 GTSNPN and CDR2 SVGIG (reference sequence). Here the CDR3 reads CAWSGGGAETQYF. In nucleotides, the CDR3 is TGTGCCTGGAGTGGTGGGGGGGCTGAGACCCAGTACTTC. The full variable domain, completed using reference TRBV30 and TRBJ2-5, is SQTIHQWPATLVQPVGSPLSLECTVEGTSNPNLYWYRQAAGRGLQLLFYSVGIGQISSEVPQNLSASRPQDRQFILSSKKLLLSDSGFYLCAWSGGGAETQYFGPGTRLLVL.

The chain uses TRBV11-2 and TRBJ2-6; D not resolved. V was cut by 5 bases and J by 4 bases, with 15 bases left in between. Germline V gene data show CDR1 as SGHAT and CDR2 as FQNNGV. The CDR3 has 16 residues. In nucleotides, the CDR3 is TGTGCCAGCAGCCTGTCAGGCCCGGTAGGGGCCAACGTCCTGACTTTC. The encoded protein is CASSLSGPVGANVLTF.

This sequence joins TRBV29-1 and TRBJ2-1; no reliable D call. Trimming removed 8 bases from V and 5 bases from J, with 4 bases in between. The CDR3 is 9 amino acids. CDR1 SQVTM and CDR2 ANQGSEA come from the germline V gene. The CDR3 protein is CSTDNEQFF. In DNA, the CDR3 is TGCAGCACCGACAATGAGCAGTTCTTC.

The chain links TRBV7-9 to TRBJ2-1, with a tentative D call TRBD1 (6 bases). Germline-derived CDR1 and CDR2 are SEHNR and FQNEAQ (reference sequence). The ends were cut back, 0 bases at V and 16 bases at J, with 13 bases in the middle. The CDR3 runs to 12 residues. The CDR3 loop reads CASSLAAQGCFF. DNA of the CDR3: TGTGCCAGCAGCTTAGCGGCACAGGGATGCTTCTTC.

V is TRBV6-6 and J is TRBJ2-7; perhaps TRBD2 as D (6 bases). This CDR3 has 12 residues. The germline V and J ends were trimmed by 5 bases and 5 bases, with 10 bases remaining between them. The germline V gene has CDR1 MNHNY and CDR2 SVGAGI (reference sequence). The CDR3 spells CASSRPGDEQYF. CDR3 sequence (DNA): TGTGCCAGCAGTCGCCCGGGGGACGAGCAGTACTTC.

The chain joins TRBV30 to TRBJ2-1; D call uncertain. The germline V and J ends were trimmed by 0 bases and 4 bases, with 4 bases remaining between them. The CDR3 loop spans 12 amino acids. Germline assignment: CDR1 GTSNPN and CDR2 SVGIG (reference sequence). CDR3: CAWSVRYNEQFF. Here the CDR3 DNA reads TGTGCCTGGAGTGTACGTTACAATGAGCAGTTCTTC.

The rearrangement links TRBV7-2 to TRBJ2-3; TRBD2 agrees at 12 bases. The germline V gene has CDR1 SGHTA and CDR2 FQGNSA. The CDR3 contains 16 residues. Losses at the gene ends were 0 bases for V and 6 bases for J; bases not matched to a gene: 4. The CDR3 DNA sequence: TGTGCCAGCAGCTTAGCGCTAGCGGGGGGGCCCGATACGCAGTATTTT. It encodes CASSLALAGGPDTQYF.

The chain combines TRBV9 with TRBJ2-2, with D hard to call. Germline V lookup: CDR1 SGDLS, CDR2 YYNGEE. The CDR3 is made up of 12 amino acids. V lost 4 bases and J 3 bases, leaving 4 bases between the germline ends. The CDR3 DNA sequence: TGTGCCAGCAGCCTCGACACCGGGGAGCTGTTTTTT. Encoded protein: CASSLDTGELFF.

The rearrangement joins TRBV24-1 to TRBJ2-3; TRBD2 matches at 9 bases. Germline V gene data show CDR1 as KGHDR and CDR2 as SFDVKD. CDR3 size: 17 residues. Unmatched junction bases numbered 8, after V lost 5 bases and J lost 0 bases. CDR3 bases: TGTGCCACCAGTGGAGGAACGCTAGCGGGGAGCACAGATACGCAGTATTTT. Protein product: CATSGGTLAGSTDTQYF.